This T cell receptor beta chain stems from a study of cytomegalovirus exposure and HLA in healthy donors. Study-wide points: The authors later linked a missense DCLRE1C variant to TCR beta V- and J-gene trimming.

With respect to this clone: Its cognate antigen is unknown.

It was with 60 Vbeta and 13 Jbeta primers that the PCR ran. TCRdb's table, derived via immunoSEQ multiplex PCR, lists solely in-frame clones and lacks some. The sample lists about 200,000 clones; around 80% were seen once. V gave up 5 bases and J gave up 2 bases, with 16 bases separating them. Germline CDR1 is SNHLY and CDR2 is FYNNEI. The CDR3 loop spans 16 amino acids. V is TRBV2 and J is TRBJ2-1; no firm D call. The source is a man in his forties in good health and CMV-seronegative. The sample consisted of PBMCs. The CDR3 DNA reads TGTGCCAGCAGTAGAGAGGTAGCCACCACCTACAATGAGCAGTTCTTC. It is translated as CASSREVATTYNEQFF.